The rows below give T cell receptor beta chains drawn from one sample of a study of blood T cell repertoires in COVID-19. The protocol was immunoSEQ multiplex PCR, while the TCRdb copy is restricted to in-frame clones and leaves out a portion. The profile shows 200,000 to 250,000 clones, approximately 85% of them singletons. Sample: PBMCs or T cells enriched from blood (not recorded which). All receptors derive from a woman aged 50 to 65 with acute COVID-19. Each CDR3 is given with its conserved first and last residue. The D gene is left open where the match is weak. The size entry is marked missing in some rows and otherwise reads once, few, many or a size class.

J gene	D gene	clone size	CDR3 length	V gene	CDR3 protein	CDR3 DNA
TRBJ1-2	TRBD1	few	13	TRBV6-5	CATKTGGDSGYTF	TGTGCCACCAAGACAGGGGGAGATAGTGGCTACACCTTC
TRBJ1-1	TRBD1	-	14	TRBV10-1	CASSRDRVNTEAFF	TGCGCCAGCAGCCGGGACAGGGTGAACACTGAAGCTTTCTTT
TRBJ2-6	-	-	16	TRBV5-1	CASSLAGTTGANVLTF	TGCGCCAGCAGCTTGGCAGGGACAACTGGGGCCAACGTCCTGACTTTC
TRBJ1-5	-	-	14	TRBV2	CASNIAGLNQPQHF	TGTGCCAGCAACATCGCGGGGCTCAATCAGCCCCAGCATTTT
TRBJ1-2	-	once	12	TRBV2	CASSEGGYGYTF	TGTGCCAGCAGTGAGGGGGGGTATGGCTACACCTTC
TRBJ2-3	TRBD2	-	16	TRBV19	CASTSGGSGGTDTQYF	TGTGCCAGTACCTCAGGGGGTAGCGGGGGGACAGATACGCAGTATTTT
TRBJ2-1	-	-	14	TRBV11-2	CASSLEQLINEQFF	TGTGCCAGCAGCTTAGAACAGCTGATAAATGAGCAGTTCTTC
TRBJ2-7	TRBD1	-	14	TRBV10-3	CAISTDRGWYEQYF	TGTGCCATCAGTACGGACAGGGGATGGTACGAGCAGTACTTC
TRBJ2-1	-	-	12	TRBV5-1	CASSLAGVGLFF	TGCGCCAGCAGCTTGGCAGGGGTAGGTTTGTTCTTC
TRBJ1-2	-	once	11	TRBV3-1/TRBV3-2	CASRSSYGYTF	TGTGCCAGCCGGTCGAGCTATGGCTACACCTTC
TRBJ2-4	-	-	15	TRBV10-3	CAISSRGGLENIQYF	TGTGCCATCAGTAGTCGAGGAGGGCTGGAAAACATTCAGTACTTC
TRBJ1-2	-	-	10	TRBV30	CAWRGRGYTF	TGTGCCTGGCGAGGGAGAGGCTACACCTTC
TRBJ1-1	-	-	14	TRBV25-1	CASRAWGGNTEAFF	TGTGCCAGCAGAGCGTGGGGAGGGAACACTGAAGCTTTCTTT
TRBJ1-2	TRBD1	-	14	TRBV6-2/TRBV6-3	CASSSNTQGDGYTF	TGTGCCAGCAGTTCCAACACGCAGGGGGATGGCTACACCTTC
TRBJ2-5	-	-	13	TRBV11-3	CASSPPGQETQYF	TGTGCCAGCAGCCCTCCAGGGCAAGAGACCCAGTACTTC
TRBJ1-6	-	few	14	TRBV7-2	CASSRGHINSPLHF	TGTGCCAGCAGCAGGGGACACATAAATTCACCCCTCCACTTT
TRBJ2-7	TRBD1	-	15	TRBV3-1/TRBV3-2	CASSLRGTGLSEQYF	TGTGCCAGCAGCCTTCGGGGGACAGGTCTCTCCGAGCAGTACTTC
TRBJ1-4	-	-	15	TRBV11-2	CASSRTGPVDEKLFF	TGTGCCAGCAGCCGTACAGGGCCCGTAGATGAAAAACTGTTTTTT
TRBJ1-3	TRBD1	once	16	TRBV5-1	CASSPDREGVGNTIYF	TGCGCCAGCAGCCCGGACAGGGAAGGAGTGGGAAACACCATATATTTT
TRBJ2-7	-	-	15	TRBV30	CASDTNRVPTYEQYF	TGTGCCTCCGACACAAACAGGGTTCCGACCTACGAGCAGTACTTC
TRBJ2-7	-	-	12	TRBV30	CAWDSSSYEQYF	TGTGCCTGGGATAGCTCCTCCTACGAGCAGTACTTC
TRBJ1-4	-	-	13	TRBV30	CAWTPGEWEKLFF	TGTGCCTGGACCCCAGGGGAATGGGAAAAACTGTTTTTT
TRBJ1-2	TRBD1	-	16	TRBV4-3	CASSQGGGQGNYGYTF	TGCGCCAGCAGCCAAGGTGGGGGACAGGGGAACTATGGCTACACCTTC
TRBJ1-6	TRBD1	-	13	TRBV18	CASSRDRESPLHF	TGTGCCAGCTCGCGGGACAGGGAATCACCCCTCCACTTT
TRBJ2-3	TRBD2	-	17	TRBV14	CASSQDSGTRVADTQYF	TGTGCCAGCAGCCAAGATTCGGGGACTAGAGTAGCAGATACGCAGTATTTT
TRBJ1-4	-	-	14	TRBV6-5	CASRRTVESEKLFF	TGTGCCAGCAGAAGGACAGTGGAAAGTGAAAAACTGTTTTTT
TRBJ1-5	-	-	13	TRBV30	CASALDSNQPQHF	TGTGCTAGCGCTCTAGATAGCAATCAGCCCCAGCATTTT
TRBJ2-7	TRBD2	-	15	TRBV6-5	CASKNEASGYYEQYF	TGTGCCAGCAAAAACGAGGCTAGCGGGTATTACGAGCAGTACTTC
TRBJ1-1	TRBD1	-	13	TRBV3-1/TRBV3-2	CASSRQGQFEAFF	TGTGCCAGCAGCCGACAGGGTCAGTTTGAAGCTTTCTTT
TRBJ2-7	-	-	12	TRBV9	CASSRDSYEQYF	TGTGCCAGCAGCCGGGACTCCTACGAGCAGTACTTC
TRBJ1-1	-	-	14	TRBV3-1/TRBV3-2	CASSNDGRGSSAFF	TGTGCCAGCAGCAATGATGGGCGGGGGTCGAGCGCTTTCTTT
TRBJ1-5	TRBD1	-	13	TRBV18	CASSPDRDQPQHF	TGTGCCAGCTCACCAGACAGGGATCAGCCCCAGCATTTT
TRBJ2-5	-	-	14	TRBV18	CASSLTAGQETQYF	TGTGCCAGCTCATTAACCGCAGGGCAAGAGACCCAGTACTTC
TRBJ1-2	TRBD1	few	15	TRBV15	CATSTGQGGNYGYTF	TGTGCCACCAGCACCGGACAGGGGGGTAACTATGGCTACACCTTC
TRBJ2-7	TRBD1	-	16	TRBV18	CASSSVDRANSYEQYF	TGTGCCAGCTCATCCGTCGACAGGGCGAACTCCTACGAGCAGTACTTC
TRBJ2-5	TRBD2	-	16	TRBV6-1	CASSDLGGGAQETQYF	TGTGCCAGCAGTGATCTGGGCGGGGGGGCCCAAGAGACCCAGTACTTC
TRBJ2-7	-	-	14	TRBV7-9	CASSLIYGGHEQYF	TGTGCCAGCAGCTTAATTTATGGAGGTCACGAGCAGTACTTC
TRBJ2-2	-	-	18	TRBV7-9	CASSLIEGRVWNTGELFF	TGTGCCAGCAGCTTAATAGAGGGTAGAGTATGGAACACCGGGGAGCTGTTTTTT
TRBJ1-1	-	-	15	TRBV9	CASSPSVDLNTEAFF	TGTGCCAGCAGCCCCTCGGTGGACTTGAACACTGAAGCTTTCTTT
TRBJ2-1	TRBD1	-	20	TRBV6-2/TRBV6-3	CASSYFRGTGRNTDNNEQFF	TGTGCCAGCAGTTACTTCCGTGGGACAGGGCGAAATACCGATAACAATGAGCAGTTCTTC
TRBJ1-2	-	-	12	TRBV5-1	CASSLEQYGYTF	TGCGCCAGCAGCTTGGAACAGTATGGCTACACCTTC
TRBJ1-1	TRBD1	-	16	TRBV25-1	CASSLDRGRGNTEAFF	TGTGCCAGCAGTTTGGACAGGGGTAGAGGGAACACTGAAGCTTTCTTT
TRBJ1-2	TRBD1	-	13	TRBV7-2	CASSVDRGYGYTF	TGTGCCAGCAGCGTAGACAGGGGCTATGGCTACACCTTC
TRBJ1-2	TRBD1	once	14	TRBV5-8	CASSQTGANYGYTF	TGTGCCAGCAGCCAAACAGGGGCGAACTATGGCTACACCTTC
TRBJ1-5	-	-	13	TRBV29-1	CSVGGQGHQPQHF	TGCAGCGTTGGGGGGCAGGGGCATCAGCCCCAGCATTTT
TRBJ1-2	-	few	15	TRBV5-1	CASSSRGTSAYGYTF	TGCGCCAGCAGCTCCCGTGGGACTTCTGCTTATGGCTACACCTTC
TRBJ1-6	-	-	14	TRBV30	CAWSVRGMNSPLHF	TGTGCCTGGAGTGTACGGGGGATGAATTCACCCCTCCACTTT
TRBJ2-7	TRBD2	-	11	TRBV30	CAWTSGGNLYF	TGTGCCTGGACTAGCGGGGGGAATCTGTACTTC
TRBJ2-7	-	-	15	TRBV2	CASRDPGTSGTEQYF	TGTGCCAGCAGGGACCCCGGGACATCCGGGACCGAGCAGTACTTC
TRBJ2-1	TRBD1	-	15	TRBV18	CASSKTGGVYNEQFF	TGTGCCAGCTCCAAGACAGGGGGCGTTTACAATGAGCAGTTCTTC